Given below is one T cell receptor (beta chain) in context. Its antigen remains unidentified. The PCR made use of 60 Vbeta and 13 Jbeta primers. Method: immunoSEQ multiplex PCR; TCRdb's copy keeps in-frame clones and lacks some. In the table there are some 110,000 clones, 74% of which are singletons. This CDR3 contains 16 residues. V dropped 7 bases and J dropped 9 bases, with 22 bases sitting between them. Germline V gives CDR1 MDHEN, CDR2 SYDVKM. The data belong to a study of cytomegalovirus exposure and HLA in healthy donors. Findings and caveats of the study: In an earlier analysis, in approximately 570 donors, most V segments appeared productive either ~87% or ~30% of the time.

The chain has TRBV28 and TRBJ1-6; D not resolved. The source of this sequence is a man aged 25 to 45 in good health and CMV-seropositive. The material sequenced was PBMCs. Here the CDR3 reads CASTPPLPSDGSPLHF. CDR3 coding DNA: TGTGCCAGCACCCCTCCCTTGCCGAGTGATGGTTCACCCCTCCACTTT.